What follows are 13 T cell receptor beta chains derived from one specimen sequenced in a study of blood T cell repertoires in COVID-19. Produced via immunoSEQ multiplex PCR; TCRdb's table is partial and in-frame only. This sample has more than 250,000 clones, with around 90% found just once. Sequencing was performed on peripheral blood. The receptor set was obtained from a man aged 18 to 30 who had recovered from COVID-19.

The chain uses TRBV6-5 and TRBJ2-3; tentatively, D is TRBD1 (6 bases). Trimming removed 6 bases at V and 2 bases at J, with 12 bases between. The CDR3 extends over 14 amino acids. Germline V CDR1 and CDR2: MNHEY, SVGAGI. CDR3 coding DNA: TGTGCCAGCAGACAGGGTGGGTCCACAGATACGCAGTATTTT. Translating gives CASRQGGSTDTQYF.

For the CDR3, the DNA is TGTGCCAGCAGCTTACGCGGGGGGACGAGGCGTGTAGATACGCAGTATTTT. Its protein product is CASSLRGGTRRVDTQYF. This sequence joins TRBV7-2 and TRBJ2-3, with 8 positions matching TRBD2. Looked up from germline, CDR1 is SGHTA and CDR2 is FQGNSA. V shed 2 bases and J 5 bases; nucleotides not matched to a gene: 12. This CDR3 comprises 17 residues.

The CDR3 sequence is CAGERGEAFF. CDR3 DNA: TGTGCCGGAGAACGGGGTGAAGCTTTCTTT. J is TRBJ1-1 and V is TRBV30; D gene uncertain. This CDR3 is 10 amino acids long. CDR1 is GTSNPN, CDR2 SVGIG, per germline (reference sequence). V was cut by 8 bases and J by 7 bases, with 11 bases left in between.

V gene TRBV7-9 combines with J gene TRBJ1-3, with D possibly being TRBD1 (6 bases). The V and J ends lost 1 base and 0 bases respectively, with 7 bases between them. Per germline, CDR1 SEHNR and CDR2 FQNEAQ (reference sequence). CDR3 size: 15 residues. CDR3 sequence reads: CASSLDRDSGNTIYF. CDR3 in DNA: TGTGCCAGCAGCTTAGACAGGGACTCTGGAAACACCATATATTTT.

The V call is TRBV5-1, the J call TRBJ2-3; perhaps TRBD2 as D (5 bases). The V end lost 4 bases, the J end lost 0 bases, and 9 bases lay between the germline ends. Germline CDR1 and CDR2: SGHRS and YFSETQ. There are 14 residues in the CDR3. The CDR3 protein is CASSASSSTDTQYF. Written as DNA, the CDR3 is TGCGCCAGCAGCGCTAGCTCGAGCACAGATACGCAGTATTTT.

A single count supports this clone. The chain has TRBV5-4 and TRBJ1-1; maybe TRBD1 (5 bases). CDR3 size: 15 residues. Germline CDR1 and CDR2: SGHNT and YYREEE (reference sequence). Trimming stripped 4 bases from V and 2 bases from J, with 15 bases between. The CDR3 nucleotides are TGTGCCAGCAGCCCCAGGGAGGGACGTAACACTGAAGCTTTCTTT. It specifies CASSPREGRNTEAFF.

This chain connects TRBV19 to TRBJ1-4, with 8 positions matching TRBD1. The CDR3 contains 17 residues. Germline values: CDR1 LNHDA, CDR2 SQIVND (reference sequence). Trimming at V came to 5 bases and at J to 2 bases, leaving 10 bases not matched to a gene. The CDR3, as DNA: TGTGCCAGTAGTCCCGACAGGGGTGCGGGTACTAATGAAAAACTGTTTTTT. Protein sequence: CASSPDRGAGTNEKLFF.

This sequence joins TRBV3-1 (or the pseudogene TRBV3-2) and TRBJ1-5; possible D gene TRBD1, 6 bases. Between the trimmed V and J ends, which lost 2 bases and 0 bases, there was a span of 8 bases. CDR1 LGHDT and CDR2 YNNKEL come from the germline V gene (reference sequence). CDR3 length equals 15 residues. The CDR3 nucleotides are TGTGCCAGCAGCCAACAAGGGGGTAGCAATCAGCCCCAGCATTTT. Amino acids: CASSQQGGSNQPQHF.

V is TRBV29-1 and J is TRBJ1-2; 9 nucleotides agree with TRBD1. The CDR3 totals 16 residues. Unmatched junction bases numbered 11, after V lost 6 bases and J lost 0 bases. The germline CDR1 and CDR2 sequences are SQVTM and ANQGSEA. The CDR3 bases are TGCAGCGTCGCCGGAAAGGGGGACAGGGCTAACTATGGCTACACCTTC. Translation: CSVAGKGDRANYGYTF.

This sequence joins TRBV29-1 and TRBJ1-1; D is ambiguous. Trimming stripped 4 bases from V and 7 bases from J, with 10 bases between. The CDR3 loop spans 11 amino acids. Germline V lookup: CDR1 SQVTM, CDR2 ANQGSEA. The CDR3 here is CSVAHRVEAFF. The DNA of the CDR3 is TGCAGCGTTGCCCACCGCGTTGAAGCTTTCTTT. The complete variable domain, with remaining parts taken from reference TRBV29-1 and TRBJ1-1, reads SAVISQKPSRDICQRGTSLTIQCQVDSQVTMMFWYRQQPGQSLTLIATANQGSEATYESGFVIDKFPISRPNLTFSTLTVSNMSPEDSSIYLCSVAHRVEAFFGQGTRLTVV.

This clone has only one observation. The chain is built from TRBV4-3 and TRBJ1-3; 7 nucleotides line up with TRBD1. V lost 6 bases to trimming and J lost 2 bases; unmatched junction nucleotides: 4. Germline V gene data show CDR1 as LGHNA and CDR2 as YSLEER. This CDR3 contains 14 residues. As DNA, the CDR3 is TGCGCCAGCAGTCAACAGGGGCCTGGAAACACCATATATTTT. As protein: CASSQQGPGNTIYF.

The chain uses TRBV7-9 and TRBJ2-5; 9 bases agree with TRBD2. Looked up from germline, CDR1 is SEHNR and CDR2 is FQNEAQ (reference sequence). The CDR3 spans 13 residues. Trimming at V came to 8 bases and at J to 1 base, leaving 2 bases not matched to a gene. Here the CDR3 DNA reads TGTGCCAGCGGCGGGAGGGTCCAAGAGACCCAGTACTTC. This encodes CASGGRVQETQYF.

The chain couples TRBV18 to TRBJ2-1; maybe TRBD2 (5 bases). Germline assignment: CDR1 KGHSH and CDR2 LQKENI. CDR3 length: 19 amino acids. Trimming cost V 0 bases and J 4 bases, with 22 bases left between them. Written as DNA, the CDR3 is TGTGCCAGCTCACCACCGGTGGGCAGTCCGGGGTCTTTATACAATGAGCAGTTCTTC. This sequence encodes CASSPPVGSPGSLYNEQFF.